Each of the 22 T cell receptor beta chains below was sequenced from the same sample in a study of tumour-infiltrating T cells in Burkitt lymphoma (dated by TCRdb to 2018 to 2020). Library preparation used the immunoSEQ multiplex PCR assay. Entries here come from immuneACCESS through TCRdb and include only in-frame sequences with V and J called. Some clones fail to appear in such tables; in the studies checked, an unresolved V gene covers under half of the shortfall, and the cause of the remainder is unknown. The sample table contains roughly 13,000 clones; only one count was recorded for more than 70% of them. The top ten hold 7.2% of the sample. The sequenced sample consisted of tumor tissue. The receptors come from a human donor with diffuse large B-cell lymphoma.

The gene calls are TRBV2 and TRBJ1-5; D perhaps matches TRBD1 (5 bases). Germline V gene sequence: CDR1 SNHLY, CDR2 FYNNEI. The CDR3 is made up of 15 amino acids. V was shortened by 6 bases and J by 1 base, with 13 bases between the two germline ends. In nucleotides, the CDR3 is TGTGCCAGCAGAGCGGGACTCAAAAGCAATCAGCCCCAGCATTTT. It codes for CASRAGLKSNQPQHF. Based on the CDR3 plus reference TRBV2 and TRBJ1-5, the full variable domain is EPEVTQTPSHQVTQMGQEVILRCVPISNHLYFYWYRQILGQKVEFLVSFYNNEISEKSEIFDDQFSVERPDGSNFTLKIRSTKLEDSAMYFCASRAGLKSNQPQHFGDGTRLSIL.

V usage is TRBV4-2 and J usage is TRBJ1-3; D gene unclear. Germline-derived CDR1 and CDR2 are LGHNA and YNFKEQ. V dropped 0 bases and J dropped 0 bases, with 9 bases sitting between them. This CDR3 contains 16 residues. CDR3 loop: CASSQDPWGSGNTIYF. Here the CDR3 DNA reads TGTGCCAGCAGCCAAGACCCCTGGGGCTCTGGAAACACCATATATTTT.

This chain links TRBV27 with TRBJ2-7, with TRBD2 matching over 13 bases. Germline loops: CDR1 MNHEY, CDR2 SMNVEV (reference sequence). The CDR3 has 18 amino acids. V lost 5 bases, J lost 2 bases, and 12 bases stayed unmatched. The CDR3 DNA is TGTGCCAGCAGTGCGTCCCGGGGGACTAGCGGGGATCCCTACGAGCAGTACTTC. Protein product: CASSASRGTSGDPYEQYF.

The sample holds one count of this clone. V gene TRBV5-1 combines with J gene TRBJ1-5; D not resolved. From germline, CDR1 is SGHRS and CDR2 YFSETQ. The CDR3 totals 13 residues. The ends were cut back, 4 bases at V and 4 bases at J, with 9 bases in the middle. CDR3 sequence reads: CASSVGANQPQHF. The CDR3 DNA follows: TGCGCCAGCAGCGTAGGAGCGAATCAGCCCCAGCATTTT.

The chain combines TRBV5-5 with TRBJ2-7; 7 bases are a match to TRBD1. Germline V CDR1 and CDR2: SGHKS, YYEKEE (reference sequence). J was trimmed by 2 bases and V by 3 bases; bases with no gene match: 5. CDR3 length: 14 residues. The CDR3, as DNA: TGTGCCAGCAGCTCGTCAGGGGGTCCCTACGAGCAGTACTTC. It is translated as CASSSSGGPYEQYF.

V is TRBV15 and J is TRBJ2-5; D might be TRBD2 (6 bases). This CDR3 comprises 14 residues. The V end lost 5 bases, the J end lost 7 bases, and 17 bases lay between the germline ends. Looked up from germline, CDR1 is LNHNV and CDR2 is YYDKDF (reference sequence). The CDR3 spells CATSVPGLQRTQYF. The CDR3 DNA reads as TGTGCCACCAGCGTACCGGGACTGCAACGGACCCAGTACTTC.

In nucleotides, the CDR3 is TGTGCCAGCACTCAAGGAGGGAATGGGGTTAAGGAAGCTTTCTTT. Translation: CASTQGGNGVKEAFF. The rearrangement joins TRBV28 to TRBJ1-1; D call uncertain. The ends were cut back, 7 bases at V and 8 bases at J, with 23 bases in the middle. The CDR3 totals 15 residues. Looked up from germline, CDR1 is MDHEN and CDR2 is SYDVKM.

The J gene is TRBJ1-5, the V gene TRBV27; no clear D gene. The CDR3 has 15 amino acids. Germline lookup yields CDR1 MNHEY and CDR2 SMNVEV (reference sequence). V was pared by 1 base and J by 11 bases, with 18 bases between. CDR3 sequence (DNA): TGTGCCAGCAGTTTATTTAGCGGCGGAGCATGGACCCAGCATTTT. Protein: CASSLFSGGAWTQHF.

The chain carries TRBV29-1 and TRBJ2-3, with 9 bases that match TRBD1. Germline V lookup: CDR1 SQVTM, CDR2 ANQGSEA. This CDR3 is built from 14 residues. The ends lost 8 bases at V and 2 bases at J; junction bases unmatched: 8. The CDR3 DNA follows: TGCAGCTTTCCCGGGACAGGGCTCACAGATACGCAGTATTTT. Amino acids: CSFPGTGLTDTQYF.

V usage is TRBV10-1 and J usage is TRBJ2-3; D might be TRBD1 or TRBD2, each matching 5 bases. CDR3 length: 15 residues. The germline V and J ends were trimmed by 2 bases and 0 bases, with 9 bases remaining between them. Germline lookup yields CDR1 WNHNN and CDR2 SYGVQD (reference sequence). The CDR3 protein is CASSEGTFSTDTQYF. CDR3 in DNA: TGCGCCAGCAGTGAGGGGACGTTCAGCACAGATACGCAGTATTTT.

Remarks on this clone: Germline and junction disagree at one end, which may indicate a read error. The V and J genes are TRBV18 and TRBJ1-1; tentatively, D is TRBD1 (5 bases). From germline, CDR1 is KGHSH and CDR2 LQKENI. The CDR3 is made up of 16 amino acids. This chain's CDR3 is CASSPPQAQMNTEAFF. The CDR3 DNA sequence: TGTGCCAGCTCACCACCACAGGCCCAAATGAATACTGAAGCTTTCTTT.

The gene calls are TRBV4-3 and TRBJ2-2; 7 nucleotides agree with TRBD2. The CDR3 spans 15 residues. Germline V CDR1 and CDR2: LGHNA, YSLEER. The J segment lost 1 base and the V segment lost 2 bases, leaving 1 base of the junction unmatched. CDR3 bases: TGCGCCAGCAGCCAAAAGCGGGGGAACACCGGGGAGCTGTTTTTT. As protein: CASSQKRGNTGELFF.

The chain carries TRBV27 and TRBJ2-2; a possible D gene is TRBD1 (6 bases). CDR1 is MNHEY, CDR2 SMNVEV, per germline (reference sequence). V lost 4 bases to trimming and J lost 7 bases, with 22 bases between them. CDR3 length: 17 amino acids. The CDR3 here is CASSYSTGRSIIGELFF. DNA for the CDR3: TGTGCCAGCAGTTATTCAACAGGGCGGTCGATAATCGGGGAGCTGTTTTTT.

The chain carries TRBV5-1 and TRBJ1-2; D possibly corresponds to TRBD1 (6 bases). The V end lost 7 bases, the J end lost 0 bases, and 19 bases lay between the germline ends. Germline V gene lookup returns CDR1 SGHRS and CDR2 YFSETQ. This CDR3 comprises 16 residues. The chain's CDR3 is CASGIQGGAANYGYTF. The CDR3 DNA follows: TGCGCCAGCGGCATACAGGGAGGGGCGGCTAACTATGGCTACACCTTC.

The V call is TRBV4-1, the J call TRBJ2-2; 10 nucleotides agree with TRBD1. The length of the CDR3 is 21 residues. V dropped 0 bases and J dropped 2; count of bases not matched to a gene: 15. Germline loops: CDR1 MGHRA, CDR2 YSYEKL. As DNA, the CDR3 is TGCGCCAGCAGCCAAGATCCTTATGACAGGGGGCGAGGGGTTAACACCGGGGAGCTGTTTTTT. Protein: CASSQDPYDRGRGVNTGELFF.

The chain recombines TRBV29-1 with TRBJ2-1; D not resolved. The V end lost 6 bases, the J end lost 6 bases, and 12 bases lay between the germline ends. Germline V CDR1 and CDR2: SQVTM, ANQGSEA. CDR3 size: 12 residues. CDR3 loop: CSVEELSNEQFF. The CDR3 nucleotides read TGCAGCGTCGAGGAGCTCAGCAATGAGCAGTTCTTC.

The CDR3 protein is CASSLDQAPNTEAFF. The CDR3 DNA follows: TGTGCCAGCAGCTTAGATCAGGCGCCGAACACTGAAGCTTTCTTT. The chain links TRBV7-2 to TRBJ1-1, with no clear D. V was shortened by 1 base and J by 1 base, with 10 bases between the two germline ends. Germline V gene lookup returns CDR1 SGHTA and CDR2 FQGNSA. The CDR3 has 15 residues. Full variable domain (rest looked up from reference TRBV7-2 and TRBJ1-1): GAGVSQSPSNKVTEKGKDVELRCDPISGHTALYWYRQSLGQGLEFLIYFQGNSAPDKSGLPSDRFSAERTGGSVSTLTIQRTQQEDSAVYLCASSLDQAPNTEAFFGQGTRLTVV.

The genes are TRBV5-6 and TRBJ2-7, with D possibly TRBD1 on 6 matching bases. The CDR3 consists of 13 residues. CDR1 and CDR2 from the germline V gene are SGHDT and YYEEEE. With 1 base removed from V and 9 bases from J, the gap between germline ends came to 14 bases. The CDR3 is CASSLFQGLGQYF. CDR3 nucleotides: TGTGCCAGCAGCTTGTTTCAGGGGCTCGGGCAGTACTTC.

This sequence joins TRBV7-9 and TRBJ2-1; D is possibly TRBD1 or TRBD2 (6 bases each). V was trimmed by 0 bases and J by 2 bases, leaving 8 bases between them. Germline CDR1 reads SEHNR; CDR2 reads FQNEAQ (reference sequence). The CDR3 covers 15 residues. DNA for the CDR3: TGTGCCAGCAGCTTAGCCGGGGGCCCCTACAATGAGCAGTTCTTC. Residues: CASSLAGGPYNEQFF.

This clone was picked up one time. This rearrangement joins TRBV19 to TRBJ1-4; 10 bases match TRBD1. V shed 7 bases, J shed 7 bases, and the junction held 9 bases outside the gene matches. The CDR3 spans 15 residues. Germline values: CDR1 LNHDA, CDR2 SQIVND (reference sequence). CDR3 coding DNA: TGTGCCAGTATTCTACGTGGGACAGGGGTTGAAAAACTGTTTTTT. Amino acids: CASILRGTGVEKLFF.

V is TRBV4-2 and J is TRBJ1-2; a weak D match, TRBD1 (6 bases). Germline lookup yields CDR1 LGHNA and CDR2 YNFKEQ. The V gene lost 1 base and the J gene lost 5 bases, with 14 bases spanning the gap. This CDR3 is 15 amino acids long. The CDR3 reads CASSQAQGQRYGYTF. The CDR3 DNA reads as TGTGCCAGCAGCCAAGCACAGGGACAACGGTATGGCTACACCTTC.

V usage is TRBV6-6 and J usage is TRBJ2-7; no clear D gene. V was cut by 6 bases and J by 3 bases, with 12 bases left in between. The CDR3 length is 13 residues. CDR1 and CDR2 from the germline V gene are MNHNY and SVGAGI (reference sequence). CDR3 bases: TGTGCCAGCAGCCAAGACGGATACTACGAGCAGTACGTC. Amino acid sequence: CASSQDGYYEQYV.